The clone carrying this TCR beta chain has ten or more counts. Its antigen is unidentified. Trimming removed 5 bases from V and 0 bases from J, with 14 bases in between. From germline, CDR1 is DFQATT and CDR2 SNEGSKA (reference sequence). The CDR3 totals 16 residues. Alpha and beta constant-region primers primed reverse transcription of around 550 ng RNA. Separate chain-specific third strand synthesis with multiplexing indices produced the alpha and beta libraries. TCRdb reprocessed the 5' RACE reads with MiXCR, giving one entry per CDR3 protein. This table holds over 8,000 distinct CDR3 sequences, nearly 6% found once. This record comes from a study of HIV-infected patients and healthy controls. General study findings and limits: HIV-infected repertoires had significantly higher mean Gini indices than controls, possibly reflecting oligoclonality. HIV-infected patients and controls differed significantly in mean usage of eight alpha and eight beta V genes.

Antiretroviral therapy had run roughly three months, about 14 weeks, before follow-up blood collection. No cell fractionation was done, so the repertoire covers all unsorted peripheral blood T cells. Donors lacked febrile or AIDS-related illness, tumors, and hepatitis B or C coinfection. The receptor was derived from an adult with HIV infection. The donor label of this sample is uncertain. V gene TRBV20-1 combines with J gene TRBJ2-6, with D possibly being TRBD1 or TRBD2 (5 bases each). Sequences were derived from blood, sampled during antiretroviral therapy. The CDR3 here is CSAEGTAGSGANVLTF. The CDR3 region has the DNA TGCAGTGCTGAAGGGACCGCAGGCTCTGGGGCCAACGTCCTGACTTTC.